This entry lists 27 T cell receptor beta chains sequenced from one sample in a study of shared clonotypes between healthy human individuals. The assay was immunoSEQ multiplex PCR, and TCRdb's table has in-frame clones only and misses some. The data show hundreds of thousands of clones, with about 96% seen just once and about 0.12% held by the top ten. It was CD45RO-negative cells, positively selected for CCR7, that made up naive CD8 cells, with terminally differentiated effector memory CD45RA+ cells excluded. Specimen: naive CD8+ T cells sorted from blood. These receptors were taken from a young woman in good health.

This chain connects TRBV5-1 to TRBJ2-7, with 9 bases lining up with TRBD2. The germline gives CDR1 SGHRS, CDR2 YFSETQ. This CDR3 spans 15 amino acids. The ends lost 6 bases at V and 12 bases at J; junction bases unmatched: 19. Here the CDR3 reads CASTSSGIAPSPVYF. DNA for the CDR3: TGCGCCAGCACGTCTAGCGGGATAGCCCCCTCCCCCGTGTACTTC.

CDR3 region: CSAPTGTTYNEQFF. The CDR3 DNA sequence: TGCAGCGCTCCGACAGGGACCACCTACAATGAGCAGTTCTTC. The V and J genes are TRBV29-1 and TRBJ2-1; 7 positions match TRBD1. Looked up from germline, CDR1 is SQVTM and CDR2 is ANQGSEA. V gave up 7 bases and J gave up 2 bases; unmatched junction bases: 8. The CDR3 is 14 amino acids.

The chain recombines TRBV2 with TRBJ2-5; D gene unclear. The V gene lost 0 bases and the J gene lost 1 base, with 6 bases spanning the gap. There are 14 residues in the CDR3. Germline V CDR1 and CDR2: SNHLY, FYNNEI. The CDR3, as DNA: TGTGCCAGCAGTGAAGCCAACAGCCAAGAGACCCAGTACTTC. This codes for CASSEANSQETQYF. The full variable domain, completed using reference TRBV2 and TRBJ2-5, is EPEVTQTPSHQVTQMGQEVILRCVPISNHLYFYWYRQILGQKVEFLVSFYNNEISEKSEIFDDQFSVERPDGSNFTLKIRSTKLEDSAMYFCASSEANSQETQYFGPGTRLLVL.

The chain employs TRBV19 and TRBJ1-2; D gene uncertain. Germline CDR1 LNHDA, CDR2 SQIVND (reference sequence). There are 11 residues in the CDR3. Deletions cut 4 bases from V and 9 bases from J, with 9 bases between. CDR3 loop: CASSTPLRYTF. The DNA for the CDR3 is TGTGCCAGTAGTACCCCTCTACGCTACACCTTC.

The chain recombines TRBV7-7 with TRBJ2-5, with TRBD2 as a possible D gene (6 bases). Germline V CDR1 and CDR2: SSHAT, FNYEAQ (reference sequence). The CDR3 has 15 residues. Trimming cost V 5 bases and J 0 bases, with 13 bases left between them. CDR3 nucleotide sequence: TGTGCCAGCAGCCCCCCTGGGGGGTACCAAGAGACCCAGTACTTC. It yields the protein CASSPPGGYQETQYF.

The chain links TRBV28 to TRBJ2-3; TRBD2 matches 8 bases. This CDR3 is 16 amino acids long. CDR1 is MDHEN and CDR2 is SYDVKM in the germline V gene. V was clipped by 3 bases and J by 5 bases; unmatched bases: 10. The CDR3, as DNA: TGTGCCAGCAGTTTCCCCTCGGCGGGACTAGAAGATACGCAGTATTTT. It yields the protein CASSFPSAGLEDTQYF.

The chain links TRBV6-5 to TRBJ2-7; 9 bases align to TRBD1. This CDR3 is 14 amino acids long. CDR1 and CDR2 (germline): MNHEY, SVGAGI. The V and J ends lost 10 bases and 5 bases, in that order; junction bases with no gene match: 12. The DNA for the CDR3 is TGTGCCACCGCCTCCGGGACAGGGATCCACGAGCAGTACTTC. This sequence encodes CATASGTGIHEQYF.

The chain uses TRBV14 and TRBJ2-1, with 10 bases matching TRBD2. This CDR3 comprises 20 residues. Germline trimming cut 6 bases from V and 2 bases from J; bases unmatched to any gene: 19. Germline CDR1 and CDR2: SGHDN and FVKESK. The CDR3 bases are TGTGCCAGCAGTCATTCTAGCGGGGGATTGGGGAATGGTCCCTACAATGAGCAGTTCTTC. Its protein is CASSHSSGGLGNGPYNEQFF.

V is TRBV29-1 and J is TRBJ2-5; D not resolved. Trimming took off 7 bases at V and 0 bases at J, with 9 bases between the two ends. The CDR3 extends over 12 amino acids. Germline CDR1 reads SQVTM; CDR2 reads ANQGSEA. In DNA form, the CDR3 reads TGCAGCGCCCGCTCCAACCAAGAGACCCAGTACTTC. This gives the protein CSARSNQETQYF. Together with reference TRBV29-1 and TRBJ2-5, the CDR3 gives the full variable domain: SAVISQKPSRDICQRGTSLTIQCQVDSQVTMMFWYRQQPGQSLTLIATANQGSEATYESGFVIDKFPISRPNLTFSTLTVSNMSPEDSSIYLCSARSNQETQYFGPGTRLLVL.

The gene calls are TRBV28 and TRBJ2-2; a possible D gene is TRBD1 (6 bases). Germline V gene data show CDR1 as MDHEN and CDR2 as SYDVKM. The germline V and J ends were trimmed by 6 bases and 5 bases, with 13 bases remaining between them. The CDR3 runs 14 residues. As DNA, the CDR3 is TGTGCCAGCAGGGCTCAGGGGTGGACCGGGGAGCTGTTTTTT. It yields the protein CASRAQGWTGELFF.

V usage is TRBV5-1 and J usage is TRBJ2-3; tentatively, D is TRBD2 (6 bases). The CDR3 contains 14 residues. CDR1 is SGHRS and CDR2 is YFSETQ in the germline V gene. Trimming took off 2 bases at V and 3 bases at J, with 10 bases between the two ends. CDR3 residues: CASSFGGLTDTQYF. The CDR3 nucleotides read TGCGCCAGCAGCTTCGGGGGACTTACAGATACGCAGTATTTT.

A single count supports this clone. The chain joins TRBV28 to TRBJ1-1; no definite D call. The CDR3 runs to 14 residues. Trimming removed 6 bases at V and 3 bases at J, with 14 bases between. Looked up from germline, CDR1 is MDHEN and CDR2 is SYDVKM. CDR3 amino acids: CASRGSTAHTEAFF. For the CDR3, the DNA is TGTGCCAGCAGGGGATCAACAGCACACACTGAAGCTTTCTTT.

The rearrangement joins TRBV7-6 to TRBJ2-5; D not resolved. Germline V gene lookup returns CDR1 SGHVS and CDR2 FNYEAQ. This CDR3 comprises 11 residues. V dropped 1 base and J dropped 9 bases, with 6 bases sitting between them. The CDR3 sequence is CASSLGVAQYF. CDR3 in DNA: TGTGCCAGCAGCTTAGGCGTGGCCCAGTACTTC.

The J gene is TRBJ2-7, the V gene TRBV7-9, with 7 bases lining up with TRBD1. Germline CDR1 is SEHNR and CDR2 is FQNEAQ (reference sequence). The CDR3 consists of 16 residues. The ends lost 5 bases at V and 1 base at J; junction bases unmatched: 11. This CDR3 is CASSAGGPSLSYEQYF. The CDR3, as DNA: TGTGCCAGCAGCGCAGGGGGTCCAAGCTTATCCTACGAGCAGTACTTC.

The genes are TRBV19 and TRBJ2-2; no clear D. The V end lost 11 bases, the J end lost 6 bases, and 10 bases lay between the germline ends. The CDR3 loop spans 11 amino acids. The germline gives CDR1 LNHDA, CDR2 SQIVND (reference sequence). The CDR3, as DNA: TGTGCCTCTCGAGCAGCCGGGGAGCTGTTTTTT. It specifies CASRAAGELFF.

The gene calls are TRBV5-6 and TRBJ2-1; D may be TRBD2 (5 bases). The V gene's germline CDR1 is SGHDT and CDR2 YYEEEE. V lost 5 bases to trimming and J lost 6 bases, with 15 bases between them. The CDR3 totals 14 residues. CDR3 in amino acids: CASRYSEKPNEQFF. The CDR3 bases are TGTGCCAGCAGATATAGCGAGAAACCCAATGAGCAGTTCTTC.

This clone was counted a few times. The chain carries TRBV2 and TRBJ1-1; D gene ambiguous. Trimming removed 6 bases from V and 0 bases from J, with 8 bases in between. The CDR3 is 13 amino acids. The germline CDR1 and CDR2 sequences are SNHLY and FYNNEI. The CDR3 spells CASRSPLNTEAFF. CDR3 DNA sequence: TGTGCCAGCAGGAGCCCACTGAACACTGAAGCTTTCTTT. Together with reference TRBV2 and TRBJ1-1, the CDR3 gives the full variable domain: EPEVTQTPSHQVTQMGQEVILRCVPISNHLYFYWYRQILGQKVEFLVSFYNNEISEKSEIFDDQFSVERPDGSNFTLKIRSTKLEDSAMYFCASRSPLNTEAFFGQGTRLTVV.

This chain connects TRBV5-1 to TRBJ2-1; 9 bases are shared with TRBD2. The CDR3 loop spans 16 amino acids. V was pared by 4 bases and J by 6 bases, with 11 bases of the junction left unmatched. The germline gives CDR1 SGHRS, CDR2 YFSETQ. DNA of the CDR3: TGCGCCAGCAGCCCACCGGCTAGCGGGAACCCCAATGAGCAGTTCTTC. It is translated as CASSPPASGNPNEQFF.

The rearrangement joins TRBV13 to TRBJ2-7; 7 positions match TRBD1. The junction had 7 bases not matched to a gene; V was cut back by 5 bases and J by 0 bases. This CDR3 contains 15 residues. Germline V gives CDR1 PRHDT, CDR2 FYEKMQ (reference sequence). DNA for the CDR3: TGTGCCAGCAGCCCCAGGACAGGCCCCTCCTACGAGCAGTACTTC. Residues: CASSPRTGPSYEQYF.

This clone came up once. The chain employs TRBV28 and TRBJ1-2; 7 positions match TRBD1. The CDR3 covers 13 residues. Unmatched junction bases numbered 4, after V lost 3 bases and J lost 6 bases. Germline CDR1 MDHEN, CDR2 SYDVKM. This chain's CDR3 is CASSFQGEDGYTF. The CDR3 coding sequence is TGTGCCAGCAGTTTTCAGGGGGAGGATGGCTACACCTTC.

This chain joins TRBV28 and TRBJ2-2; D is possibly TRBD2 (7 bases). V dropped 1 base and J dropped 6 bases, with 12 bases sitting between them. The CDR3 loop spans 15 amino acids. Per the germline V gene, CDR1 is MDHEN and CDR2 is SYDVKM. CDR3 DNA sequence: TGTGCCAGCAGTTTATTTCGGGGGGCGGCCGGGGAGCTGTTTTTT. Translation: CASSLFRGAAGELFF.

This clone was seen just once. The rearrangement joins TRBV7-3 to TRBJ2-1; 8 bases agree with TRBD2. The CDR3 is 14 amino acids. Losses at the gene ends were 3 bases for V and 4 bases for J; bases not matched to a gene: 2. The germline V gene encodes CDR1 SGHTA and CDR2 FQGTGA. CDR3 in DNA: TGTGCCAGCAGCTTGATAGCGGGGTACAATGAGCAGTTCTTC. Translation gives CASSLIAGYNEQFF.

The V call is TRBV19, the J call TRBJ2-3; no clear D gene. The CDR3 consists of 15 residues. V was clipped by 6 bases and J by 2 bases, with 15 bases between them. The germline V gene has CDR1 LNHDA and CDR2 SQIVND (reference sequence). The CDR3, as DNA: TGTGCCAGTAGCTCGGCCCTCAGGCACACAGATACGCAGTATTTT. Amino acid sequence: CASSSALRHTDTQYF. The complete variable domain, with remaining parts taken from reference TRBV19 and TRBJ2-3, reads DGGITQSPKYLFRKEGQNVTLSCEQNLNHDAMYWYRQDPGQGLRLIYYSQIVNDFQKGDIAEGYSVSREKKESFPLTVTSAQKNPTAFYLCASSSALRHTDTQYFGPGTRLTVL.

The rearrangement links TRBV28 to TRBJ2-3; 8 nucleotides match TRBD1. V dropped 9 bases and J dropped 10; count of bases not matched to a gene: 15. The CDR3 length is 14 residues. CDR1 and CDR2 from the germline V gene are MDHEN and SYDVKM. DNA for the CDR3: TGTGCCAGTCAAGGACAGGGCTTGGGGAATCCGCAGTATTTT. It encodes CASQGQGLGNPQYF.

The CDR3 reads CASSPAGEDGELFF. In DNA form, the CDR3 reads TGTGCCAGCAGCCCTGCGGGGGAGGACGGGGAGCTGTTTTTT. The genes are TRBV5-4 and TRBJ2-2, with 7 bases matching TRBD2. The CDR3 extends over 14 amino acids. Germline CDR1 SGHNT, CDR2 YYREEE (reference sequence). Losses at the gene ends were 4 bases for V and 7 bases for J; bases not matched to a gene: 7.

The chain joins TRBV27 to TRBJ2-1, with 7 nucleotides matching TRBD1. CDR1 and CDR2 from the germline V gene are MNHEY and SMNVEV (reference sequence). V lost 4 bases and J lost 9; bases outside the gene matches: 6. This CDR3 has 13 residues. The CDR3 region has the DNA TGTGCCAGCAGTTATCCGACAGGGAGTGAGCAGTTCTTC. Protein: CASSYPTGSEQFF.

In DNA form, the CDR3 reads TGTGCCAGCAGTGTCCTCCGGGGAGGTGTAGAGACCCAGTACTTC. Translating gives CASSVLRGGVETQYF. The rearrangement uses TRBV6-5 and TRBJ2-5; possible D gene TRBD2, 6 bases. V shed 5 bases and J shed 4 bases, with 17 bases lying between them. The CDR3 extends over 15 amino acids. Germline lookup yields CDR1 MNHEY and CDR2 SVGAGI.